The 19 T cell receptor beta chains below come from one sample, sequenced in a study of T cell changes during pregnancy in multiple sclerosis. TCRdb's copy holds only in-frame clones and misses some; the assay was immunoSEQ multiplex PCR. Of about 23,000 clones detected, about 89% appear once; the ten largest clones hold around 7%. The sample consisted of CD8+ T cells from peripheral blood mononuclear cells, taken in the first trimester of pregnancy. These receptors originate from a female donor with multiple sclerosis, enrolled in a pregnancy study.

This chain connects TRBV4-3 to TRBJ2-7; D uncertain. This CDR3 spans 15 amino acids. V was cut by 0 bases and J by 4 bases, with 13 bases left in between. Per germline, CDR1 LGHNA and CDR2 YSLEER. This chain's CDR3 is CASSQDPTPGYEQYF. The CDR3 bases are TGCGCCAGCAGCCAAGACCCCACTCCCGGGTACGAGCAGTACTTC.

The rearrangement joins TRBV30 to TRBJ2-2; 8 bases agree with TRBD1. V lost 2 bases, J lost 2 bases, and 10 bases stayed unmatched. The CDR3 consists of 17 residues. Per germline, CDR1 GTSNPN and CDR2 SVGIG (reference sequence). The CDR3 region has the DNA TGTGCCTGGAGTCCACCCTCGGACAGGGAAAACACCGGGGAGCTGTTTTTT. Translating it yields CAWSPPSDRENTGELFF.

The chain links TRBV10-3 to TRBJ2-1, with D possibly TRBD2 on 6 matching bases. CDR1 is ENHRY, CDR2 SYGVKD, per germline. The V gene lost 2 bases and the J gene lost 6 bases, with 11 bases spanning the gap. The CDR3 is made up of 14 amino acids. The CDR3: CAISEQGGGNEQFF. CDR3 coding DNA: TGTGCCATCAGTGAGCAGGGAGGCGGCAATGAGCAGTTCTTC.

This sequence joins TRBV27 and TRBJ2-7; D remains ambiguous. Trimming removed 2 bases at V and 3 bases at J, with 11 bases between. Germline V gene lookup returns CDR1 MNHEY and CDR2 SMNVEV (reference sequence). This CDR3 is built from 14 residues. The chain's CDR3 is CASSLSGRFYEQYF. For the CDR3, the DNA is TGTGCCAGCAGTTTAAGTGGCAGATTCTACGAGCAGTACTTC.

The chain employs TRBV4-2 and TRBJ2-1; no firm D call. Germline-derived CDR1 and CDR2 are LGHNA and YNFKEQ. The CDR3 sequence is 15 residues long. The ends were cut back, 0 bases at V and 6 bases at J, with 12 bases in the middle. This CDR3 reads CASSQDPSAPNEQFF. DNA of the CDR3: TGTGCCAGCAGCCAAGACCCCAGCGCCCCCAATGAGCAGTTCTTC.

V usage is TRBV29-1 and J usage is TRBJ1-3, with D perhaps matching TRBD1 (5 bases). Trimming pared 3 bases from V and 10 bases from J, leaving 13 bases between. This CDR3 contains 12 residues. Germline CDR1 SQVTM, CDR2 ANQGSEA. The CDR3 loop is CSVEDWGGTIYF. The DNA for the CDR3 is TGCAGCGTTGAGGATTGGGGGGGAACCATATATTTT.

The rearrangement links TRBV11-2 to TRBJ2-7, with 12 bases identical to TRBD2. The CDR3 extends over 16 amino acids. CDR1 is SGHAT and CDR2 is FQNNGV in the germline V gene. The trim removed 4 bases at V and 0 bases at J, leaving 4 bases unmatched. CDR3 DNA sequence: TGTGCCAGCAGCTCACCGACTAGCGGGAGCTCCTACGAGCAGTACTTC. Encoded protein: CASSSPTSGSSYEQYF. Full variable domain (missing parts from reference TRBV11-2 and TRBJ2-7): EAGVAQSPRYKIIEKRQSVAFWCNPISGHATLYWYQQILGQGPKLLIQFQNNGVVDDSQLPKDRFSAERLKGVDSTLKIQPAKLEDSAVYLCASSSPTSGSSYEQYFGPGTRLTVT.

The chain has TRBV30 and TRBJ2-1; the match to TRBD2 covers 7 bases. Germline trimming cut 0 bases from V and 2 bases from J; bases unmatched to any gene: 4. This CDR3 is 15 amino acids long. CDR1 and CDR2 from the germline V gene are GTSNPN and SVGIG (reference sequence). Written as DNA, the CDR3 is TGTGCCTGGAGTGTCCCGCGGGGGACCTACAATGAGCAGTTCTTC. Protein: CAWSVPRGTYNEQFF.

The chain combines TRBV11-2 with TRBJ2-7; a possible D gene is TRBD2 (6 bases). The germline gives CDR1 SGHAT, CDR2 FQNNGV. The CDR3 extends over 14 amino acids. Trimming removed 5 bases at V and 4 bases at J, with 15 bases between. DNA of the CDR3: TGTGCCAGCAGCCTGGGGGTAGCGGATTACGAGCAGTACTTC. Protein product: CASSLGVADYEQYF. Full variable domain (outside the CDR3, taken from reference TRBV11-2 and TRBJ2-7): EAGVAQSPRYKIIEKRQSVAFWCNPISGHATLYWYQQILGQGPKLLIQFQNNGVVDDSQLPKDRFSAERLKGVDSTLKIQPAKLEDSAVYLCASSLGVADYEQYFGPGTRLTVT.

The chain is built from TRBV14 and TRBJ2-7, with 7 nucleotides matching TRBD1. The germline V gene encodes CDR1 SGHDN and CDR2 FVKESK. Losses at the gene ends were 8 bases for V and 2 bases for J; bases not matched to a gene: 9. The CDR3 contains 14 residues. CDR3: CASAKGAAPYEQYF. Here the CDR3 DNA reads TGTGCCAGCGCCAAGGGGGCGGCCCCCTACGAGCAGTACTTC. The full variable domain, rest sourced from reference TRBV14 and TRBJ2-7, is EAGVTQFPSHSVIEKGQTVTLRCDPISGHDNLYWYRRVMGKEIKFLLHFVKESKQDESGMPNNRFLAERTGGTYSTLKVQPAELEDSGVYFCASAKGAAPYEQYFGPGTRLTVT.

This chain links TRBV27 with TRBJ2-1; 9 bases line up with TRBD2. V lost 3 bases, J lost 9 bases, and 9 bases stayed unmatched. The length of the CDR3 is 15 residues. The germline CDR1 and CDR2 sequences are MNHEY and SMNVEV (reference sequence). CDR3 DNA: TGTGCCAGCAGTTTCTGGGTAGCGGGAGAAGGTGAGCAGTTCTTC. It encodes CASSFWVAGEGEQFF.

The chain recombines TRBV25-1 with TRBJ2-7; perhaps TRBD1 as D (5 bases). Germline V gene sequence: CDR1 MGHDK, CDR2 SYGVNS. This CDR3 is 13 amino acids long. V lost 1 base to trimming and J lost 7 bases, with 11 bases between them. The CDR3 coding sequence is TGTGCCAGCAGTGAATCTGACAGCGAAGAGCAGTACTTC. Protein product: CASSESDSEEQYF.

The genes are TRBV4-2 and TRBJ1-5; 8 bases are a match to TRBD1. The CDR3 has 15 residues. V shed 6 bases and J 0 bases; nucleotides not matched to a gene: 4. Germline CDR1 LGHNA, CDR2 YNFKEQ. CDR3 protein: CASSTTGDSNQPQHF. The CDR3 nucleotides are TGTGCCAGCAGTACGACAGGGGATAGCAATCAGCCCCAGCATTTT.

V gene TRBV28 combines with J gene TRBJ1-5; a weak D match, TRBD1 (5 bases). The CDR3 loop spans 15 amino acids. Trimming left V 10 bases short and J 0 bases short, with 16 bases between. The germline CDR1 and CDR2 sequences are MDHEN and SYDVKM. This CDR3 reads CATETGTYSNQPQHF. Here the CDR3 DNA reads TGTGCCACCGAAACAGGTACATATAGCAATCAGCCCCAGCATTTT.

The chain recombines TRBV11-2 with TRBJ2-7; 7 bases match TRBD2. This CDR3 is built from 16 residues. CDR1 and CDR2 from the germline V gene are SGHAT and FQNNGV. With 0 bases clipped from V and 2 bases from J, the junction kept 7 bases outside the gene matches. As DNA, the CDR3 is TGTGCCAGCAGCTTAGATGGCGGGAGTAGGGCCTACGAGCAGTACTTC. Residues: CASSLDGGSRAYEQYF. The full variable domain, its missing parts supplied by reference TRBV11-2 and TRBJ2-7, is EAGVAQSPRYKIIEKRQSVAFWCNPISGHATLYWYQQILGQGPKLLIQFQNNGVVDDSQLPKDRFSAERLKGVDSTLKIQPAKLEDSAVYLCASSLDGGSRAYEQYFGPGTRLTVT.

The rearrangement joins TRBV10-3 to TRBJ1-2; D gene unclear. CDR3 length: 16 residues. V was shortened by 3 bases and J by 4 bases, with 18 bases between the two germline ends. Germline loops: CDR1 ENHRY, CDR2 SYGVKD. This chain's CDR3 is CAISDPTSAAPYGYTF. CDR3 coding DNA: TGTGCCATCAGTGATCCGACTTCCGCAGCCCCCTATGGCTACACCTTC.

V and J are TRBV6-5 and TRBJ1-1; the match to TRBD1 covers 12 bases. The germline V gene encodes CDR1 MNHEY and CDR2 SVGAGI. The V gene end was trimmed by 0 bases and the J gene end by 4 bases; junction bases not matched to a gene: 3. The CDR3 loop spans 16 amino acids. CDR3 amino acids: CASSYSGTGGRTEAFF. CDR3 sequence (DNA): TGTGCCAGCAGTTACTCGGGGACAGGGGGCCGCACTGAAGCTTTCTTT.

V is TRBV6-5 and J is TRBJ2-1; the match to TRBD2 covers 11 bases. CDR3 length: 16 residues. With V trimmed by 4 bases and J by 8 bases, 10 bases remained unmatched. CDR1 MNHEY and CDR2 SVGAGI come from the germline V gene. CDR3 nucleotides: TGTGCCAGCAGTTTCTATACTAGCGGGAGATTGGATGAGCAGTTCTTC. Translating gives CASSFYTSGRLDEQFF.

This clone was observed a single time. The chain combines TRBV9 with TRBJ2-7, with D unresolved. The CDR3 is 10 amino acids. CDR1 SGDLS and CDR2 YYNGEE come from the germline V gene. V was clipped by 7 bases and J by 7 bases, with 9 bases between them. The CDR3 DNA follows: TGTGCCAGCCTCCTCTTGGAGCAGTACTTC. It yields the protein CASLLLEQYF.